A selection of T cell receptor beta chains follows, all from one sample in a study. TCRdb reanalysed the 5' RACE reads using MiXCR and keeps one entry per CDR3 protein. This table holds some 62,000 distinct CDR3 sequences, around 30% found once. Material for sequencing was tumor-infiltrating naive CD4+ T cells sorted from the breast tumor. The receptors were gathered from a female donor with breast cancer. Each CDR3 is given with its conserved first and last residue. The D gene is left open where the match is weak. Some rows mark clone size as missing; the rest say once, few, many or name a class of expanded clone.

j_call	d_call	v_call	clone_size	cdr3_aa	cdr3_nt
TRBJ2-3	NA	TRBV24-1	NA	CATSGGTDTQYF	TGTGCCACCAGTGGGGGCACAGATACGCAGTATTTT
TRBJ2-7	NA	TRBV20-1	NA	CSAVGPSYEQYF	TGCAGTGCTGTGGGACCGAGCTACGAGCAGTACTTC
TRBJ2-1	NA	TRBV6-1	NA	CASATLLNREQFF	TGTGCCAGCGCGACCCTCCTAAACAGGGAGCAGTTCTTC
TRBJ2-3	TRBD2	TRBV7-9	few	CASSPQPTSFGTQYF	TGTGCCAGCAGCCCACAGCCGACTAGCTTCGGTACGCAGTATTTT
TRBJ1-1	TRBD1	TRBV7-9	NA	CASSYRTGTTEAFF	TGTGCCAGCAGCTATCGGACAGGGACGACTGAAGCTTTCTTT
TRBJ2-3	NA	TRBV20-1	NA	CSAPDRLRGTDTQYF	TGCAGTGCCCCGGACAGACTCAGGGGCACAGATACGCAGTATTTT
TRBJ2-5	TRBD1	TRBV6-6	few	CASSYRRGQETQYF	TGTGCCAGCAGTTACCGCAGGGGGCAAGAGACCCAGTACTTC
TRBJ1-2	NA	TRBV19	NA	CAANQPGSTSHGYTF	TGTGCCGCGAACCAACCGGGTTCCACTTCCCATGGCTACACCTTC
TRBJ2-7	NA	TRBV20-1	NA	CSARPVGPSSYEQYF	TGCAGTGCTAGACCGGTGGGCCCGAGCTCCTACGAGCAGTACTTC
TRBJ2-4	TRBD1	TRBV6-5	NA	CASSYGTAKNIQYF	TGTGCCAGCAGTTACGGGACAGCGAAAAACATTCAGTACTTC
TRBJ2-1	TRBD1	TRBV29-1	many	CSAIPLTGDRVIDEQFF	TGCAGCGCTATACCCCTAACGGGGGACAGGGTTATCGATGAGCAGTTCTTC
TRBJ1-1	NA	TRBV2	NA	CASSRGSIGTEAFF	TGTGCCAGCAGTCGAGGGAGTATTGGCACTGAAGCTTTCTTT
TRBJ2-4	TRBD2	TRBV5-6	many	CASSSGLAGRGVQYF	TGTGCCAGCAGTTCCGGACTAGCGGGCAGGGGTGTTCAGTACTTC
TRBJ2-7	NA	TRBV7-2	NA	CASSHNPEGQYF	TGTGCCAGCAGCCACAATCCGGAAGGGCAGTACTTC
TRBJ1-1	TRBD1	TRBV5-1	few	CASSSPAGTGGGDTEAFF	TGCGCCAGCAGCTCCCCGGCTGGGACAGGGGGTGGCGACACTGAAGCTTTCTTT
TRBJ2-2	NA	TRBV6-1	NA	CASSGGNTGELFF	TGTGCCAGCAGTGGGGGGAACACCGGGGAGCTGTTTTTT
TRBJ2-1	NA	TRBV7-8	many	CASSLATRTDEQFF	TGTGCCAGCAGCTTAGCCACCCGAACAGATGAGCAGTTCTTC
TRBJ2-5	NA	TRBV7-9	many	CASSRRTGYQETQYF	TGTGCCAGCAGCCGACGTACGGGTTACCAAGAGACCCAGTACTTC
TRBJ2-7	NA	TRBV6-6	NA	CASSYSNRLASTYEQYF	TGTGCCAGCAGTTACTCGAATCGGCTAGCTTCCACCTACGAGCAGTACTTC
TRBJ1-5	NA	TRBV12-3/TRBV12-4	many	CASSIMNQPQHF	TGTGCCAGCAGTATTATGAATCAGCCCCAGCATTTT
TRBJ2-2	NA	TRBV13	medium-sized	CASSLVGIGELFF	TGTGCCAGCAGCTTAGTGGGCATCGGGGAGCTGTTTTTT
TRBJ2-6	NA	TRBV20-1	once	CSAPIRSGANALTF	TGCAGTGCTCCCATACGCTCTGGGGCCAACGCCCTGACTTTC
TRBJ1-1	TRBD1	TRBV29-1	many	CSVERDRNTEAFF	TGCAGCGTTGAACGGGACAGAAACACTGAAGCTTTCTTT
TRBJ2-3	TRBD1	TRBV12-3/TRBV12-4	NA	CASSLGRQGWNTQYF	TGTGCCAGCAGTTTGGGTCGACAGGGTTGGAATACGCAGTATTTT
TRBJ2-1	NA	TRBV12-3/TRBV12-4	NA	CASSLRGGLNEQFF	TGTGCCAGCAGTTTAAGGGGGGGGCTCAATGAGCAGTTCTTC
TRBJ2-7	NA	TRBV2	few	CASSGTELFYEQYF	TGTGCCAGCAGTGGGACAGAGCTATTCTACGAGCAGTACTTC
TRBJ2-3	NA	TRBV30	NA	CAWSPGLDETDTQYF	TGTGCCTGGAGCCCGGGCCTAGACGAAACAGATACGCAGTATTTT
TRBJ1-1	TRBD1	TRBV7-9	few	CASRSDRGRTEAFF	TGTGCCAGCAGGTCGGACAGGGGTAGGACTGAAGCTTTCTTT
TRBJ1-2	NA	TRBV7-2	many	CASSPFTGDYGYTF	TGTGCCAGCAGTCCGTTTACGGGGGACTATGGCTACACCTTC
TRBJ1-2	NA	TRBV2	few	CASIREYGYTF	TGTGCCAGCATCAGGGAGTATGGCTACACCTTC
TRBJ2-7	NA	TRBV4-1	few	CASSQVLGDSSSYEQYF	TGCGCCAGCAGCCAAGTATTAGGCGACAGTAGCTCCTACGAGCAGTACTTC
TRBJ2-5	NA	TRBV12-3/TRBV12-4	NA	CASSPHRTGETQYF	TGTGCCAGCAGCCCTCACAGGACGGGAGAGACCCAGTACTTC
TRBJ1-4	NA	TRBV5-6	NA	CASSWGQTTNEKLFF	TGTGCCAGCAGCTGGGGGCAGACAACTAATGAAAAACTGTTTTTT
TRBJ2-2	TRBD2	TRBV12-3/TRBV12-4	few	CASSLERGYTGELFF	TGTGCCAGCAGTTTAGAGCGGGGCTACACCGGGGAGCTGTTTTTT
TRBJ1-6	NA	TRBV6-5	few	CASSYSGNVGNSPLHF	TGTGCCAGCAGTTATTCCGGGAACGTCGGTAATTCACCCCTCCACTTT
TRBJ1-1	TRBD1	TRBV20-1	few	CSAGTGRGNTEAFF	TGCAGTGCTGGGACAGGGCGGGGGAACACTGAAGCTTTCTTT
TRBJ2-3	NA	TRBV20-1	NA	CSARDQGSRRTDTQYF	TGCAGTGCTAGAGATCAGGGTAGCAGGCGCACAGATACGCAGTATTTT
TRBJ2-1	TRBD2	TRBV7-9	medium-sized	CASSLSLAGSYNEQFF	TGTGCCAGCAGCTTAAGTCTAGCGGGGTCCTACAATGAGCAGTTCTTC
TRBJ2-3	NA	TRBV9	NA	CASSVGRWDTQYF	TGTGCCAGCAGCGTAGGACGGTGGGATACGCAGTATTTT
TRBJ1-1	TRBD1	TRBV4-1	once	CASSQRTGMVEASF	TGCGCCAGCAGCCAGAGGACAGGGATGGTTGAAGCTTCCTTT
TRBJ1-1	NA	TRBV28	few	CASSFGVRNTEAFF	TGTGCCAGCAGTTTTGGGGTCAGGAACACTGAAGCTTTCTTT
TRBJ2-7	TRBD1	TRBV9	few	CASSVGGQGTGEQYF	TGTGCCAGCAGCGTAGGGGGACAGGGGACAGGGGAGCAGTACTTC
TRBJ2-1	TRBD1	TRBV7-2	many	CASSSTGDSYNEQFF	TGTGCCAGCAGCTCGACCGGGGACAGCTACAATGAGCAGTTCTTC
TRBJ2-2	NA	TRBV9	many	CASSVGHDTGELFF	TGTGCCAGCAGCGTAGGCCACGACACCGGGGAGCTGTTTTTT
TRBJ2-3	TRBD2	TRBV30	NA	CAWSVTGGATQYF	TGTGCCTGGAGTGTAACGGGAGGCGCTACGCAGTATTTT
TRBJ1-1	TRBD1	TRBV5-5	NA	CASSWDSNTEAFF	TGTGCCAGCAGCTGGGACAGCAACACTGAAGCTTTCTTT